This record looks at one TCR beta chain sequence and its context. What it binds is not known. This entry comes from a study of cytomegalovirus exposure and HLA in healthy donors. Study in general: Of all 380 or so donors who were genotyped, under 90% belonged to the Caucasian-associated ancestry cluster.

Study-wide findings and caveats: Immune exposure information available was restricted to CMV serostatus. Earlier analysis looked at TCR beta V segments, and most were productive about 90% or about 30% of the time.

The germline V gene has CDR1 MNHEY and CDR2 SMNVEV (reference sequence). CDR3 length equals 16 residues. The V and J ends lost 8 bases and 0 bases, in that order; junction bases with no gene match: 7. Researchers ran the PCR with 60 Vbeta and 13 Jbeta primers. Data came from immunoSEQ multiplex PCR; TCRdb stores just in-frame clones and leaves some out. The sample carries about 190,000 clones, around 77% recorded once. This chain connects TRBV27 to TRBJ1-4; TRBD1 agrees at 9 bases. The sequence came from a woman aged 18-29 years in good health and CMV-seronegative. The sequenced material came from PBMCs. CDR3 nucleotide sequence: TGTGCCAGCTCGGGACAGGGTGCGGCAACTAATGAAAAACTGTTTTTT. Translating gives CASSGQGAATNEKLFF.